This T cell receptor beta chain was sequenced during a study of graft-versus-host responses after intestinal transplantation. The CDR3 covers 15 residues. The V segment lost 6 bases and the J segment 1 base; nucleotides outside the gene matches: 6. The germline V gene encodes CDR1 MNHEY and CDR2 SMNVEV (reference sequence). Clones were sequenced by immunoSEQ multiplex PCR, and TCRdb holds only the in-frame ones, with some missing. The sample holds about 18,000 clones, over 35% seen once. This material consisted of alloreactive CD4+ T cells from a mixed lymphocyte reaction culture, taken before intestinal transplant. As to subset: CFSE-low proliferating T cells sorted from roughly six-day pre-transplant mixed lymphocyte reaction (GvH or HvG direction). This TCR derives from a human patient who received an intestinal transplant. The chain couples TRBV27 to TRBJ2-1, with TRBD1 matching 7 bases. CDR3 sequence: CASRRQGRSYNEQFF. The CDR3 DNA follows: TGTGCCAGCAGGAGACAGGGTCGTTCCTACAATGAGCAGTTCTTC.